This TCR beta chain was captured in a study of T cell responses to AZD1222 COVID-19 vaccine. Profiled with immunoSEQ multiplex PCR; TCRdb holds only in-frame clones, not every one. The sample has fewer than 200,000 clones; just under 95% are singletons. CDR3 length: 16 residues. Trimming removed 0 bases at V and 0 bases at J, with 6 bases between. From germline, CDR1 is MGHRA and CDR2 YSYEKL. The rearrangement links TRBV4-1 to TRBJ2-6; the D is unclear. The TCR sequence derives from an adult in good health. Sample: peripheral blood, taken on day 0 of AZD1222 vaccination. The DNA of the CDR3 is TGCGCCAGCAGCCAAGATAGGAGCTCTGGGGCCAACGTCCTGACTTTC. Translation gives CASSQDRSSGANVLTF.